The 25 T cell receptor beta chains given below trace back to one sample, sequenced in a study of chemoradiotherapy in HPV16-positive cancers. Sequencing was performed with immunoSEQ multiplex PCR; in TCRdb, only in-frame clones are kept and a portion is missing. Among just under 7,000 clones, about three quarters were seen once, and the ten largest hold 3.6%. This sample was obtained from a patient who underwent chemoradiotherapy. Receptors were obtained from a human donor with HPV-associated anogenital cancer.

The V and J genes are TRBV5-6 and TRBJ2-7; tentative D call: TRBD2 (6 bases). Per the germline V gene, CDR1 is SGHDT and CDR2 is YYEEEE. This CDR3 has 15 residues. V shed 0 bases and J shed 6 bases, with 16 bases lying between them. The CDR3 reads CASSLGYGGSGEQYF. Written as DNA, the CDR3 is TGTGCCAGCAGCTTGGGGTACGGGGGTTCGGGCGAGCAGTACTTC.

V is TRBV19 and J is TRBJ1-5, with D possibly TRBD1 on 5 matching bases. The germline V and J ends were trimmed by 9 bases and 0 bases, with 21 bases remaining between them. This CDR3 has 17 residues. In germline, CDR1 is LNHDA, CDR2 SQIVND (reference sequence). CDR3 nucleotides: TGTGCCAGCGAAACGGGACCCGGCGGTACTAGCAATCAGCCCCAGCATTTT. This gives the protein CASETGPGGTSNQPQHF.

This clone came up a few times. The V call is TRBV6-5, the J call TRBJ1-1; D is ambiguous. V was pared by 3 bases and J by 4 bases, with 9 bases between. This CDR3 is 13 amino acids long. Germline values: CDR1 MNHEY, CDR2 SVGAGI. The CDR3 here is CASSYGLATEAFF. CDR3 nucleotides: TGTGCCAGCAGTTATGGATTGGCCACTGAAGCTTTCTTT.

The genes are TRBV5-4 and TRBJ2-1, with TRBD2 matching 12 bases. The trim removed 0 bases at V and 7 bases at J, leaving 5 bases unmatched. Per the germline V gene, CDR1 is SGHNT and CDR2 is YYREEE (reference sequence). The CDR3 is 16 amino acids. The CDR3 loop reads CASSLGSSGRANEQFF. For the CDR3, the DNA is TGTGCCAGCAGCTTGGGTTCTAGCGGGAGGGCAAATGAGCAGTTCTTC.

The CDR3 sequence is CASSIPGTGGYGYTF. CDR3 bases: TGTGCCAGCAGTATTCCCGGGACAGGGGGCTATGGCTACACCTTC. J is TRBJ1-2 and V is TRBV28; 11 bases fit TRBD1. Germline-derived CDR1 and CDR2 are MDHEN and SYDVKM. With V trimmed by 5 bases and J by 4 bases, 6 bases remained unmatched. CDR3 length equals 15 residues.

This clone has only one observation. The chain has TRBV19 and TRBJ1-1, with TRBD1 as a possible D gene (5 bases). CDR1 is LNHDA, CDR2 SQIVND, per germline (reference sequence). This CDR3 is 13 amino acids long. V lost 4 bases, J lost 4 bases, and 10 bases lay in between. CDR3 residues: CASSTAGTTEAFF. CDR3 sequence (DNA): TGTGCCAGTAGTACCGCGGGGACCACTGAAGCTTTCTTT.

V gene TRBV7-9 combines with J gene TRBJ1-4, with D perhaps TRBD1 (6 bases). Trimming pared 5 bases from V and 2 bases from J, leaving 12 bases between. The CDR3 runs 15 residues. The germline CDR1 and CDR2 sequences are SEHNR and FQNEAQ (reference sequence). This CDR3 reads CASSQSQGTNEKLFF. In DNA form, the CDR3 reads TGTGCCAGCAGCCAAAGCCAGGGGACTAATGAAAAACTGTTTTTT.

This chain connects TRBV5-8 to TRBJ2-2; D uncertain. Between the trimmed V and J ends, which lost 4 bases and 2 bases, there was a span of 12 bases. The CDR3 totals 15 residues. Germline V CDR1 and CDR2: SGHTS, YDEGEE. The DNA of the CDR3 is TGTGCCAGCAGCACCGGCCCGGGCAACACCGGGGAGCTGTTTTTT. Translated, it gives CASSTGPGNTGELFF.

This clone was seen once. V and J are TRBV28 and TRBJ1-1, with a possible D match to TRBD1 (6 bases). Trimming shortened V by 6 bases and J by 4 bases, and 15 bases separated the two germline ends. The CDR3 spans 14 residues. Germline-derived CDR1 and CDR2 are MDHEN and SYDVKM. The CDR3 bases are TGTGCCAGCAGGGGACCGGGGGGCCTCACTGAAGCTTTCTTT. This translates into CASRGPGGLTEAFF.

V usage is TRBV2 and J usage is TRBJ2-7; a possible D gene is TRBD2 (5 bases). The CDR3 is made up of 12 amino acids. CDR1 and CDR2 (germline): SNHLY, FYNNEI. The V end was cut by 6 bases, the J end by 1 base, with 7 bases between. Written as DNA, the CDR3 is TGTGCCAGCAGCGAGGGTTCCTACGAGCAGTACTTC. Protein sequence: CASSEGSYEQYF.

The CDR3 reads CAIRGTDYGYTF. CDR3 bases: TGTGCCATACGAGGGACAGACTATGGCTACACCTTC. The rearrangement links TRBV28 to TRBJ1-2, with TRBD1 matching 7 bases. Germline V gene sequence: CDR1 MDHEN, CDR2 SYDVKM. The junction had 5 bases not matched to a gene; V was cut back by 10 bases and J by 3 bases. The CDR3 covers 12 residues.

The CDR3 region has the DNA TGTGCCAGCACCACCCCTCCCGGGGAGCTGTTTTTT. Protein product: CASTTPPGELFF. This chain uses TRBV2 with TRBJ2-2; the D is unclear. The CDR3 loop spans 12 amino acids. Germline V gene sequence: CDR1 SNHLY, CDR2 FYNNEI. V was pared by 7 bases and J by 6 bases, with 9 bases between.

This sequence joins TRBV28 and TRBJ2-6; possibly TRBD1 for D (6 bases). Germline V gene data show CDR1 as MDHEN and CDR2 as SYDVKM. The CDR3 spans 14 residues. CDR3 in amino acids: CGSRGQSGANVLTF. The CDR3, as DNA: TGTGGCTCGAGGGGACAATCTGGGGCCAACGTCCTGACTTTC.

The chain recombines TRBV2 with TRBJ2-7, with 9 nucleotides matching TRBD1. Germline V gene data show CDR1 as SNHLY and CDR2 as FYNNEI. CDR3 size: 13 residues. The J segment lost 2 bases and the V segment lost 8 bases, leaving 4 bases of the junction unmatched. The CDR3 sequence: CASGDRGTYEQYF. CDR3 in DNA: TGTGCCAGCGGAGACAGGGGGACCTACGAGCAGTACTTC. The variable domain in full, completed from reference TRBV2 and TRBJ2-7, reads EPEVTQTPSHQVTQMGQEVILRCVPISNHLYFYWYRQILGQKVEFLVSFYNNEISEKSEIFDDQFSVERPDGSNFTLKIRSTKLEDSAMYFCASGDRGTYEQYFGPGTRLTVT.

This sequence joins TRBV5-1 and TRBJ1-2; 7 bases align to TRBD1. Germline CDR1 reads SGHRS; CDR2 reads YFSETQ. J lost 7 bases, V lost 4 bases, and 1 base had no gene match. The CDR3 extends over 11 amino acids. CDR3 bases: TGCGCCAGCAGCCACAGGGGTGGCTACACCTTC. It yields the protein CASSHRGGYTF.

V gene TRBV28 combines with J gene TRBJ1-2, with D unresolved. CDR3 length equals 13 residues. In germline, CDR1 is MDHEN, CDR2 SYDVKM. The V end lost 4 bases, the J end lost 1 base, and 7 bases lay between the germline ends. CDR3 sequence: CASSWVNNYGYTF. The CDR3 nucleotides read TGTGCCAGCAGTTGGGTGAATAACTATGGCTACACCTTC.

The chain couples TRBV7-8 to TRBJ1-5; D is possibly TRBD1 (5 bases). The CDR3 has 14 residues. Deletions cut 7 bases from V and 1 base from J, with 11 bases between. CDR1 and CDR2 from the germline V gene are SGHVS and FQNEAQ. CDR3 sequence: CASKLGPSNQPQHF. CDR3 DNA sequence: TGTGCCAGCAAACTGGGACCCAGCAATCAGCCCCAGCATTTT.

This clone was picked up one time. This sequence joins TRBV7-9 and TRBJ2-7; no reliable D call. Germline V CDR1 and CDR2: SEHNR, FQNEAQ (reference sequence). This CDR3 has 13 amino acids. V dropped 4 bases and J dropped 0 bases, with 7 bases sitting between them. The CDR3 reads CASSSQVSYEQYF. CDR3 DNA: TGTGCCAGCAGCTCGCAGGTCTCCTACGAGCAGTACTTC.

The chain uses TRBV11-2 and TRBJ1-1; no clear D. Germline V gene sequence: CDR1 SGHAT, CDR2 FQNNGV. The V end was cut by 6 bases, the J end by 4 bases, with 12 bases between. This CDR3 is 13 amino acids long. The CDR3 DNA reads as TGTGCCAGCAGGCTAGCGGGAGGCACTGAAGCTTTCTTT. This sequence encodes CASRLAGGTEAFF. The full variable domain, in which reference TRBV11-2 and TRBJ1-1 provide the parts outside the CDR3, is EAGVAQSPRYKIIEKRQSVAFWCNPISGHATLYWYQQILGQGPKLLIQFQNNGVVDDSQLPKDRFSAERLKGVDSTLKIQPAKLEDSAVYLCASRLAGGTEAFFGQGTRLTVV.

The chain employs TRBV5-1 and TRBJ2-4, with TRBD1 identical over 10 bases. The CDR3 contains 14 residues. Trimming took 0 bases from V and 6 from J; bases not matched to a gene: 0. Germline V gene lookup returns CDR1 SGHRS and CDR2 YFSETQ. For the CDR3, the DNA is TGCGCCAGCAGCTTGGGGGACAGGGGAAACATTCAGTACTTC. Amino acids: CASSLGDRGNIQYF.

J is TRBJ2-4 and V is TRBV14; tentatively, D is TRBD1 or TRBD2 (5 bases each). Germline V gene data show CDR1 as SGHDN and CDR2 as FVKESK. The CDR3 spans 14 residues. Trimming removed 4 bases from V and 4 bases from J, with 11 bases in between. CDR3 protein: CASSLRAGKNIQYF. The CDR3 nucleotides are TGTGCCAGCAGCCTGAGGGCAGGGAAAAACATTCAGTACTTC.

The DNA of the CDR3 is TGTGCCAGCAGCCCTCTTGGGGGCAGGGGGAGCACCGGGGAGCTGTTTTTT. Protein product: CASSPLGGRGSTGELFF. This chain links TRBV7-3 with TRBJ2-2; TRBD1 aligns across 7 bases. This CDR3 is built from 17 residues. With 5 bases clipped from V and 4 bases from J, the junction kept 13 bases outside the gene matches. CDR1 SGHTA and CDR2 FQGTGA come from the germline V gene.

CDR3 sequence: CAWSSWTGDYEQYF. The DNA for the CDR3 is TGTGCCTGGAGTTCCTGGACAGGGGACTACGAGCAGTACTTC. The chain has TRBV30 and TRBJ2-7; 9 bases line up with TRBD1. Germline lookup yields CDR1 GTSNPN and CDR2 SVGIG (reference sequence). V shed 2 bases, J shed 3 bases, and the junction held 5 bases outside the gene matches. CDR3 size: 14 residues.

The CDR3 is CASSPTAGNTIYF. The CDR3 DNA is TGTGCCAGTAGCCCTACTGCTGGAAACACCATATATTTT. The chain is built from TRBV19 and TRBJ1-3; D remains ambiguous. Germline V CDR1 and CDR2: LNHDA, SQIVND (reference sequence). CDR3 length equals 13 residues. V lost 6 bases to trimming and J lost 2 bases, with 8 bases between them.

V is TRBV5-4 and J is TRBJ2-5; a weak D match, TRBD1 (6 bases). Per the germline V gene, CDR1 is SGHNT and CDR2 is YYREEE (reference sequence). The CDR3 loop spans 14 amino acids. Trimming removed 3 bases from V and 4 bases from J, with 13 bases in between. The CDR3 coding sequence is TGTGCCAGCAGCTCCCAACAGGGTCGAGAGACCCAGTACTTC. Translation: CASSSQQGRETQYF.